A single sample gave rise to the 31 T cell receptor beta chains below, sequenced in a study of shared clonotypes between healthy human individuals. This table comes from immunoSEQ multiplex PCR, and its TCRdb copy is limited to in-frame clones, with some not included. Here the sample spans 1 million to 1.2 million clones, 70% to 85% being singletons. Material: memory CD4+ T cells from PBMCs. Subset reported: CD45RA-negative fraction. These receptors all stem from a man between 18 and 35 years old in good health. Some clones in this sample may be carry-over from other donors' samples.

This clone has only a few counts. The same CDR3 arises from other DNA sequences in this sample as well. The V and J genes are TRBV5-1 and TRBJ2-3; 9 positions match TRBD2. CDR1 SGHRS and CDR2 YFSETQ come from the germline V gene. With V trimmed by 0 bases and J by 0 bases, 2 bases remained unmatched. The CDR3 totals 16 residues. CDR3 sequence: CASSLGLAGSTDTQYF. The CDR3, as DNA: TGCGCCAGCAGCTTGGGCCTAGCGGGGAGCACAGATACGCAGTATTTT.

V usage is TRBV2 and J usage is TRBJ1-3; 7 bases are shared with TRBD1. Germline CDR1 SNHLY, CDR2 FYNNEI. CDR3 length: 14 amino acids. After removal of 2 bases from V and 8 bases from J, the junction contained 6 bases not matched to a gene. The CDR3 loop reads CASSERTGSHTIYF. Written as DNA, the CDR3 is TGTGCCAGCAGTGAAAGGACAGGAAGTCACACCATATATTTT.

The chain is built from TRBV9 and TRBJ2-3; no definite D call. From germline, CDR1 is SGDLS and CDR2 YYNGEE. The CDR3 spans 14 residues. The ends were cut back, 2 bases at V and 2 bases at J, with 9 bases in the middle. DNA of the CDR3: TGTGCCAGCAGCGTGGCAGCCATCACAGATACGCAGTATTTT. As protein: CASSVAAITDTQYF.

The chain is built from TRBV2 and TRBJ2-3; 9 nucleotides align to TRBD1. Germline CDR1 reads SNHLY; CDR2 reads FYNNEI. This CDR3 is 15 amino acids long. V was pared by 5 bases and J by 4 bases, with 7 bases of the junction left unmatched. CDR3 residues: CASSKGQGGPDTQYF. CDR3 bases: TGTGCCAGCAGTAAGGGACAGGGAGGACCAGATACGCAGTATTTT.

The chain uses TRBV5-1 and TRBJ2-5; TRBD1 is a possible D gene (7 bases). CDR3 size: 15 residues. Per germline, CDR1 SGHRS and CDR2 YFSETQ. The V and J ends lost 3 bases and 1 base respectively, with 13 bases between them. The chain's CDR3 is CASSWGGTAQETQYF. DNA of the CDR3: TGCGCCAGCAGCTGGGGCGGGACAGCCCAAGAGACCCAGTACTTC.

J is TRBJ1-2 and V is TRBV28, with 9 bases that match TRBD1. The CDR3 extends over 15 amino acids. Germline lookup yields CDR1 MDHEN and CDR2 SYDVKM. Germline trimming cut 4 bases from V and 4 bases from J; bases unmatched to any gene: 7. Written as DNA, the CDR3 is TGTGCCAGCAGTTCCGGGACAGGGAGAGGCTATGGCTACACCTTC. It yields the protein CASSSGTGRGYGYTF.

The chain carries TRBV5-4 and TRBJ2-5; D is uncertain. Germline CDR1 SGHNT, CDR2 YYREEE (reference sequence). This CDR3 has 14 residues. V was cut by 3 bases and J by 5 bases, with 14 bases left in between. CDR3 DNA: TGTGCCAGCAGCTGGGCGCGCAGGCAGGAGACCCAGTACTTC. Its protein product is CASSWARRQETQYF.

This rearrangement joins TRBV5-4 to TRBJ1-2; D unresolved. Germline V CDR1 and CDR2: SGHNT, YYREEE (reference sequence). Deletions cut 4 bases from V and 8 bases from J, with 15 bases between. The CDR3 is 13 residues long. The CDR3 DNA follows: TGTGCCAGCAGCCAGGACCCTGCCGCCGGCTACACCTTC. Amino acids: CASSQDPAAGYTF.

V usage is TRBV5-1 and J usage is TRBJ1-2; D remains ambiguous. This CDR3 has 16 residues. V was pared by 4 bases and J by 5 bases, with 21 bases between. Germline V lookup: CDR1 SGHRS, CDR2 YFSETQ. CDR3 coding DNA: TGCGCCAGCAGCATACGAGGAACAAAGGCGGAGTATGGCTACACCTTC. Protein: CASSIRGTKAEYGYTF.

Written as DNA, the CDR3 is TGTGCCAGCAGCTTTAACAGAGGCACCGGGGAGCTGTTTTTT. It translates to CASSFNRGTGELFF. The chain combines TRBV7-3 with TRBJ2-2; D remains ambiguous. The CDR3 contains 14 residues. V shed 3 bases and J shed 4 bases, with 9 bases lying between them. Per germline, CDR1 SGHTA and CDR2 FQGTGA.

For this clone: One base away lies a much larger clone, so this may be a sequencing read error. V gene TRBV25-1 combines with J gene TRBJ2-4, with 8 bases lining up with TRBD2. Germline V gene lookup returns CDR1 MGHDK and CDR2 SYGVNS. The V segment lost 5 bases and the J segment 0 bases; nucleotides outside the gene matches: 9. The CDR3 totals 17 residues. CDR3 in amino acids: CASSRRVAGSAKNIQYF. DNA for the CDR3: TGTGCCAGCAGTAGACGGGTAGCGGGATCAGCCAAAAACATTCAGTACTTC.

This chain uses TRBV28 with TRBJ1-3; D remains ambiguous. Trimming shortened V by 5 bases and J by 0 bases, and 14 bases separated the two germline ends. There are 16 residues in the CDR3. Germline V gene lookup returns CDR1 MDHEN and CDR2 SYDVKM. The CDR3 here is CASSPPGDSSGNTIYF. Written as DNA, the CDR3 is TGTGCCAGCAGTCCCCCCGGGGATAGCTCTGGAAACACCATATATTTT.

The CDR3 here is CASSRFGGNTEAFF. The CDR3 DNA sequence: TGTGCCAGCAGCCGTTTCGGGGGGAACACTGAAGCTTTCTTT. V and J are TRBV5-4 and TRBJ1-1; D may be TRBD1 (5 bases). The germline CDR1 and CDR2 sequences are SGHNT and YYREEE (reference sequence). Trimming stripped 4 bases from V and 1 base from J, with 11 bases between. CDR3 length: 14 amino acids.

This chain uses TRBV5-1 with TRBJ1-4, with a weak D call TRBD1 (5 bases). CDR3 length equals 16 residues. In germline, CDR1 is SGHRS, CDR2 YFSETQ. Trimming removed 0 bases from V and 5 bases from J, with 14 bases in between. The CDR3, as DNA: TGCGCCAGCAGCTTGGCCGGAGGGGAAGGAAATGAAAAACTGTTTTTT. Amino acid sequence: CASSLAGGEGNEKLFF.

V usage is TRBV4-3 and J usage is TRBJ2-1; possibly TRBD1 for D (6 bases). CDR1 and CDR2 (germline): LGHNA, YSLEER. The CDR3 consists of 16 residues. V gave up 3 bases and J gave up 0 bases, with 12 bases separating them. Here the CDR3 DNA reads TGCGCCAGCAGCCAGCTGACAGGAAGCTCCTACAATGAGCAGTTCTTC. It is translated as CASSQLTGSSYNEQFF.

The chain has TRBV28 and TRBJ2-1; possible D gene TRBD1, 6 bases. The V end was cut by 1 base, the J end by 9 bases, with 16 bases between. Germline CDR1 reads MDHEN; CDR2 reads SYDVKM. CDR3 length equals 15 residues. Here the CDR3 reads CASSLLGLQGTEQFF. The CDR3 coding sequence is TGTGCCAGCAGTTTATTGGGATTACAGGGCACTGAGCAGTTCTTC.

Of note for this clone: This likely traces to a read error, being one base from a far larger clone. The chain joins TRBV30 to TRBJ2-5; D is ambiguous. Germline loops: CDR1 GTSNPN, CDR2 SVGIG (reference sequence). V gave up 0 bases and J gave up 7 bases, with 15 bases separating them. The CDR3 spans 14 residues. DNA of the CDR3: TGTGCCTGGAGTGTAATCGGCAACCTTTGGACCCAGTACTTC. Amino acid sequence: CAWSVIGNLWTQYF.

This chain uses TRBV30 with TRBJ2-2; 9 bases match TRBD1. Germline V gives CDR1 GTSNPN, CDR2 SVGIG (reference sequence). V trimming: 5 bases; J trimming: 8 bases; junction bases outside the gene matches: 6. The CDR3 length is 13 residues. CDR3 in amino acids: CAWGQGSGGELFF. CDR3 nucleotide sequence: TGTGCCTGGGGACAGGGGAGTGGTGGGGAGCTGTTTTTT.

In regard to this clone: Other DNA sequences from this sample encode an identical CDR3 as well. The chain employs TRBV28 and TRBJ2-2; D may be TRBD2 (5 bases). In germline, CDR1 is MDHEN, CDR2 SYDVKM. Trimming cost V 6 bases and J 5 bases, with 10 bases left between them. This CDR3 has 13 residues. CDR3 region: CASSLEGTGELFF. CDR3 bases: TGTGCCAGCAGCTTAGAGGGAACCGGGGAGCTGTTTTTT.

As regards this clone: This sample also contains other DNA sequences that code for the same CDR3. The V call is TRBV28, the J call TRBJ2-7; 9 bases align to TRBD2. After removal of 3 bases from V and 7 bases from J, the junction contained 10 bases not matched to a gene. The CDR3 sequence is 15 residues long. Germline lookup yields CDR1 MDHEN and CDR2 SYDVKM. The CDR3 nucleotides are TGTGCCAGCAGTTTGCCTACTAGCGGGCGGGGGGAGCAGTACTTC. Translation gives CASSLPTSGRGEQYF.

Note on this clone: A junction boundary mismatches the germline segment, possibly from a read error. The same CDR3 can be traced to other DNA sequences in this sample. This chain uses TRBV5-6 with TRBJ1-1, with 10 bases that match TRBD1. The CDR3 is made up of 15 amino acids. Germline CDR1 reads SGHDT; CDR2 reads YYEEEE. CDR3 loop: CASSAATGGNTEAFF. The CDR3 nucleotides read TGTGCCAGCAGCGCCGCGACAGGGGGCAACACTGAAGCCTTCTTT.

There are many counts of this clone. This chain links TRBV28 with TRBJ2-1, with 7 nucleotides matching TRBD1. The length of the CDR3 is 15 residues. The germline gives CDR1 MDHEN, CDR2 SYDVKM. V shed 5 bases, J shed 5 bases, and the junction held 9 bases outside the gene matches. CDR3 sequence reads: CASSNPGQWHNEQFF. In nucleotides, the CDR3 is TGTGCCAGCAGTAACCCGGGACAGTGGCACAATGAGCAGTTCTTC.

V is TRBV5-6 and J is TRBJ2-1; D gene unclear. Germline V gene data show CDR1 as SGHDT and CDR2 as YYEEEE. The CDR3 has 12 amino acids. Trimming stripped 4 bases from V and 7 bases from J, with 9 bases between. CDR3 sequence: CASSRTRNEQFF. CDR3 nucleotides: TGTGCCAGCAGCCGGACCCGAAATGAGCAGTTCTTC. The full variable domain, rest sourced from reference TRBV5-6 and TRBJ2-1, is DAGVTQSPTHLIKTRGQQVTLRCSPKSGHDTVSWYQQALGQGPQFIFQYYEEEERQRGNFPDRFSGHQFPNYSSELNVNALLLGDSALYLCASSRTRNEQFFGPGTRLTVL.

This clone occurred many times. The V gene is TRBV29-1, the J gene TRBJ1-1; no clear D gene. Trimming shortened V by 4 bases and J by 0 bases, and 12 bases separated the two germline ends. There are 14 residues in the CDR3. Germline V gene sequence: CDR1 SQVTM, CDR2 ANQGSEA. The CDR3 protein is CSVGRSSLNTEAFF. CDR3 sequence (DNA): TGCAGCGTTGGGCGTAGCAGCCTGAACACTGAAGCTTTCTTT.

The chain's CDR3 is CASSLNRDDQPQHF. CDR3 nucleotides: TGCGCCAGCAGCTTGAACAGGGACGATCAGCCCCAGCATTTT. This chain links TRBV5-1 with TRBJ1-5; D possibly corresponds to TRBD1 (6 bases). The V gene lost 1 base and the J gene lost 5 bases, with 10 bases spanning the gap. This CDR3 comprises 14 residues. From germline, CDR1 is SGHRS and CDR2 YFSETQ.

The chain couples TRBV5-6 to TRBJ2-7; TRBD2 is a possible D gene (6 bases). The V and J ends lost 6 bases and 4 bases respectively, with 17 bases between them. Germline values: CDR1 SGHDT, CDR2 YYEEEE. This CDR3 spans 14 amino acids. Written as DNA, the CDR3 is TGTGCCAGCACCCGACTAGTGGATCCGTACGAGCAGTACTTC. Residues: CASTRLVDPYEQYF.

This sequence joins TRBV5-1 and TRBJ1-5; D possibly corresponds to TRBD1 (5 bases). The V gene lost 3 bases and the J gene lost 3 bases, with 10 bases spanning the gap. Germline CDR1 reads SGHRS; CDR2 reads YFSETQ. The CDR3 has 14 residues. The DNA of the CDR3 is TGCGCCAGCAGCTCCACAGGTCTCAATCAGCCCCAGCATTTT. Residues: CASSSTGLNQPQHF.

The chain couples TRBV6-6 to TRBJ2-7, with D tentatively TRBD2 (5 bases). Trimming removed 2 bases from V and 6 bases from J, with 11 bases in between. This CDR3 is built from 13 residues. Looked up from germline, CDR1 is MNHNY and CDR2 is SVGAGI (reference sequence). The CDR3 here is CASSYTSSSEQYF. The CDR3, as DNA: TGTGCCAGCAGTTACACTTCTAGCTCCGAGCAGTACTTC.

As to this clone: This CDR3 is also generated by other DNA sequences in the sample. CDR3 loop: CSARAYNEQFF. DNA for the CDR3: TGCAGTGCTAGGGCTTACAATGAGCAGTTCTTC. The chain is built from TRBV20-1 and TRBJ2-1; D is undetermined. Trimming removed 3 bases from V and 4 bases from J, with 4 bases in between. CDR1 and CDR2 from the germline V gene are DFQATT and SNEGSKA (reference sequence). This CDR3 region has 11 residues.

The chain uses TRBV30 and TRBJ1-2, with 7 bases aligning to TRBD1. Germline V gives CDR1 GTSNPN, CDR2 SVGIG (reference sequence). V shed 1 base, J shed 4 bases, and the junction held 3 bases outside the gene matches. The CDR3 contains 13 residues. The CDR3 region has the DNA TGTGCCTGGAGTGGGGACAGCATCTATGGCTACACCTTC. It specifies CAWSGDSIYGYTF.

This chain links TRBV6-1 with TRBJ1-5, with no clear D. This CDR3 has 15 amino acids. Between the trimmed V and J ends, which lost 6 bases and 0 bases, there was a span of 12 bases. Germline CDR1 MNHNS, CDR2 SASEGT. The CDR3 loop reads CASRRTGYSNQPQHF. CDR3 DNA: TGTGCCAGCAGACGGACGGGTTATAGCAATCAGCCCCAGCATTTT.